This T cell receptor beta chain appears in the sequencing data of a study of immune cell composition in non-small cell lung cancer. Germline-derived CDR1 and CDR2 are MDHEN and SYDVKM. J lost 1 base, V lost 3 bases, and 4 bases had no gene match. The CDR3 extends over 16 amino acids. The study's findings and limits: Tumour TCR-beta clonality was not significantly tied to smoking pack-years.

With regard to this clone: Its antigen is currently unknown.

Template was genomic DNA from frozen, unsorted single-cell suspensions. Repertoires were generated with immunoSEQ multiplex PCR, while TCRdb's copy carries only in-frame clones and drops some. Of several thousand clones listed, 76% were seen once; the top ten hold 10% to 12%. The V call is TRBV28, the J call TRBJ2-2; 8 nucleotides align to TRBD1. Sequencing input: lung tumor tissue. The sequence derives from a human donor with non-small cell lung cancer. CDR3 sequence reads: CASSFAGTGNTGELFF. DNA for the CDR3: TGTGCCAGCAGTTTCGCCGGGACAGGGAACACCGGGGAGCTGTTTTTT.